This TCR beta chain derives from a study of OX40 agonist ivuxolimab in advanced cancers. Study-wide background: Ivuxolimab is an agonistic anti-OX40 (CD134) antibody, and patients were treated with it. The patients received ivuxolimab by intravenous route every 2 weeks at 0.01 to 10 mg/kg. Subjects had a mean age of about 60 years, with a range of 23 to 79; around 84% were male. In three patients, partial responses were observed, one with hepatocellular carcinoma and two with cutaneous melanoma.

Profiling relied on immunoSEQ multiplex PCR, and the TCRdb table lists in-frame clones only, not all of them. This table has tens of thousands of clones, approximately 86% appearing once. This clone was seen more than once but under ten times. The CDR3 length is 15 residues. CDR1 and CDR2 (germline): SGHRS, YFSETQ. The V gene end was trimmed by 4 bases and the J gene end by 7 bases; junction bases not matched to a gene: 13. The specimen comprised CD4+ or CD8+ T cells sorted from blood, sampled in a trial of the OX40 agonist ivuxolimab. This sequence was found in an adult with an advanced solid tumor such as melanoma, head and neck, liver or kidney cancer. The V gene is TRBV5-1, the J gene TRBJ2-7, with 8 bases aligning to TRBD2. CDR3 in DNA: TGCGCCAGCAGCGCGTCCGGGACGGGGACTAGGGAGCAGTACTTC. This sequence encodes CASSASGTGTREQYF.